These 6 T cell receptor beta chains came from one sample sequenced in a study of shared clonotypes between healthy human individuals. Some clones are missing from TCRdb's copy, which holds only in-frame ones; the method was immunoSEQ multiplex PCR. The repertoire consists of hundreds of thousands of clones, with 73% occurring once and the leading ten covering more than 1.5%. Sequences were obtained from memory CD4+ T cells sorted from blood. Subset: CD45RA-negative fraction. All receptors come from a woman aged 25 to 45 in good health.

This chain uses TRBV6-5 with TRBJ1-4; 7 positions agree with TRBD1. The trim removed 10 bases at V and 3 bases at J, leaving 11 bases unmatched. The CDR3 extends over 15 amino acids. The germline CDR1 and CDR2 sequences are MNHEY and SVGAGI. CDR3: CATQTGRLPNEKLFF. The DNA of the CDR3 is TGTGCCACGCAGACAGGGAGGTTACCTAATGAAAAACTGTTTTTT.

On this clone: One end of the junction does not line up with germline, which may come from a read error. The sample contains more than one DNA sequence encoding this CDR3. V is TRBV7-9 and J is TRBJ1-5; D gene uncertain. This CDR3 is built from 12 residues. Germline V gene sequence: CDR1 SEHNR, CDR2 FQNEAQ (reference sequence). This CDR3 is CASSLADQPQHF. CDR3 nucleotide sequence: TGTGCCAGCAGCCTAGCGGATCAGCCCCAGCATTTT.

The chain couples TRBV6-5 to TRBJ2-7; D gene uncertain. V was shortened by 2 bases and J by 4 bases, with 12 bases between the two germline ends. Per germline, CDR1 MNHEY and CDR2 SVGAGI. There are 14 residues in the CDR3. CDR3 sequence reads: CASSYHVTGYEQYF. The CDR3 bases are TGTGCCAGCAGTTACCATGTGACTGGATACGAGCAGTACTTC.

This clone was detected only a few times. The J gene is TRBJ2-7, the V gene TRBV6-1, with 11 bases matching TRBD2. This CDR3 comprises 16 residues. J was trimmed by 2 bases and V by 2 bases; bases with no gene match: 5. Germline CDR1 MNHNS, CDR2 SASEGT. CDR3 region: CASSERSGRGTYEQYF. The CDR3 DNA follows: TGTGCCAGCAGTGAACGTAGCGGGAGGGGAACCTACGAGCAGTACTTC.

The V and J genes are TRBV27 and TRBJ2-7, with 7 bases identical to TRBD2. CDR3 size: 15 residues. With V trimmed by 8 bases and J by 3 bases, 13 bases remained unmatched. The germline CDR1 and CDR2 sequences are MNHEY and SMNVEV (reference sequence). The CDR3 reads CASRYSPSGRYEQYF. In DNA form, the CDR3 reads TGTGCCAGCCGTTACTCCCCTAGCGGACGCTACGAGCAGTACTTC.

This chain links TRBV7-3 with TRBJ2-3, with 13 bases fitting TRBD2. The CDR3 is 14 residues long. Germline CDR1 SGHTA, CDR2 FQGTGA. V lost 5 bases and J lost 6; bases outside the gene matches: 2. The CDR3 here is CASSATSGGDTQYF. For the CDR3, the DNA is TGTGCCAGCAGCGCGACTAGCGGGGGGGATACGCAGTATTTT.